This T cell receptor beta chain comes out of a study of PD-1 blockade in classical Hodgkin lymphoma. Whole-study findings and limits: At baseline, newly diagnosed patients reportedly showed less TCR diversity than healthy donors. Exclusion was the outcome for patients who began nivolumab under 1 year after ASCT.

Comments on this clone: Its specificity is not known.

All patients experienced relapse after autologous stem cell transplantation, and brentuximab vedotin exposure was variable. Some clones are missing from TCRdb's copy, which holds only in-frame ones; the method was immunoSEQ multiplex PCR. The sample holds 25,000 to 30,000 clones, about 78% seen once. This clonotype was obtained from a human donor with classical Hodgkin lymphoma. The specimen was peripheral blood mononuclear cells (PBMCs), collected before the second cycle of nivolumab.

This CDR3 reads CSVEDPIATDTQYF. CDR3 DNA: TGCAGCGTTGAAGATCCAATAGCAACAGATACGCAGTATTTT. V is TRBV29-1 and J is TRBJ2-3, with D hard to call. The CDR3 extends over 14 amino acids. Per the germline V gene, CDR1 is SQVTM and CDR2 is ANQGSEA. Deletions cut 0 bases from V and 3 bases from J, with 10 bases between.